One sample yielded the 19 T cell receptor beta chains listed below, sequenced in a study of control samples from healthy donors and cancer patients. The assay was immunoSEQ multiplex PCR, and TCRdb's table has in-frame clones only and misses some. The sample includes around 100,000 clones, less than 90% of them seen just once. The material sequenced was blood. The receptors come from a woman between 45 and 65 years old in good health.

On this clone itself: Other DNA sequences within the sample encode an identical CDR3. J is TRBJ1-1 and V is TRBV6-5; D gene uncertain. V lost 0 bases, J lost 5 bases, and 7 bases lay in between. The CDR3 is 13 amino acids. CDR1 MNHEY and CDR2 SVGAGI come from the germline V gene. CDR3 sequence: CASSYSRGTEAFF. DNA for the CDR3: TGTGCCAGCAGTTACTCCCGGGGAACTGAAGCTTTCTTT.

Only one count was recorded for this clone. The V call is TRBV6-5, the J call TRBJ2-1, with D possibly being TRBD1 (5 bases). V lost 6 bases and J 9 bases, leaving 12 bases between the germline ends. The CDR3 is 12 residues long. Germline CDR1 is MNHEY and CDR2 is SVGAGI. The CDR3 protein is CASRAGRGEQFF. Written as DNA, the CDR3 is TGTGCCAGCAGGGCAGGGCGAGGTGAGCAGTTCTTC.

The CDR3 coding sequence is TGCGCCAGCAGGGGTTCTGGGGGACAGGGGGCGACCGGGCAGTACTTC. This gives the protein CASRGSGGQGATGQYF. The J gene is TRBJ2-7, the V gene TRBV5-1; 12 bases map to TRBD1. With V trimmed by 5 bases and J by 9 bases, 15 bases remained unmatched. Germline V lookup: CDR1 SGHRS, CDR2 YFSETQ. This CDR3 contains 16 residues.

This chain uses TRBV3-1 (or the pseudogene TRBV3-2) with TRBJ2-7; D is uncertain. The V end was cut by 1 base, the J end by 0 bases, with 16 bases between. This CDR3 region has 17 residues. Per the germline V gene, CDR1 is LGHDT and CDR2 is YNNKEL (reference sequence). The CDR3 region has the DNA TGTGCCAGCAGCCAAGTATTCGCCAGGACCAGCTCCTACGAGCAGTACTTC. Translated, it gives CASSQVFARTSSYEQYF.

This chain connects TRBV6-4 to TRBJ2-3; 8 positions agree with TRBD2. V was pared by 6 bases and J by 4 bases, with 12 bases of the junction left unmatched. The CDR3 sequence is 16 residues long. CDR1 MRHNA and CDR2 SNTAGT come from the germline V gene. CDR3 protein: CASSEARSGGADTQYF. CDR3 coding DNA: TGTGCCAGCAGCGAGGCCAGGAGCGGGGGCGCAGATACGCAGTATTTT.

The chain is built from TRBV23-1 and TRBJ2-5; 7 nucleotides align to TRBD1. TRBV23-1 is designated an ORF whose function remains uncertain. This CDR3 has 16 amino acids. The J segment lost 3 bases and the V segment lost 2 bases, leaving 9 bases of the junction unmatched. CDR3 in DNA: TGCGCCAGCAGTCAACGAGCTCGGGACAGCAAAGAGACCCAGTACTTC. Translating it yields CASSQRARDSKETQYF.

The V and J genes are TRBV6-1 and TRBJ2-7; D is unresolved. This CDR3 has 16 residues. V was clipped by 4 bases and J by 3 bases, with 19 bases between them. From germline, CDR1 is MNHNS and CDR2 SASEGT. In DNA, the CDR3 is TGTGCCAGCAGTGTTACGATTTGGCAGAGGAGCTACGAGCAGTACGTC. Translated: CASSVTIWQRSYEQYV.

The CDR3 is CASSLGRKSPLHF. DNA for the CDR3: TGTGCCAGCAGTTTGGGTAGAAAGTCACCCCTCCACTTT. The chain combines TRBV12-3 or TRBV12-4 with TRBJ1-6; D not certain. V was trimmed by 3 bases and J by 10 bases, leaving 10 bases between them. This CDR3 is 13 amino acids long.

The chain carries TRBV7-9 and TRBJ2-7, with 14 bases lining up with TRBD2. V lost 4 bases to trimming and J lost 3 bases; unmatched junction nucleotides: 8. Germline assignment: CDR1 SEHNR and CDR2 FQNEAQ (reference sequence). The CDR3 length is 17 residues. CDR3 residues: CASSSSWGLAGVYEQYV. The CDR3 DNA is TGTGCCAGCAGCTCCTCCTGGGGACTAGCGGGAGTCTACGAGCAGTACGTC.

This chain joins TRBV19 and TRBJ1-5; perhaps TRBD1 as D (5 bases). The germline CDR1 and CDR2 sequences are LNHDA and SQIVND (reference sequence). The CDR3 has 17 residues. Trimming stripped 1 base from V and 2 bases from J, with 15 bases between. The CDR3 region is CASSIVSGTPGNQPQHF. The CDR3 coding sequence is TGTGCCAGTAGTATAGTTAGTGGGACGCCAGGCAATCAGCCCCAGCATTTT. The full variable domain, its missing parts supplied by reference TRBV19 and TRBJ1-5, is DGGITQSPKYLFRKEGQNVTLSCEQNLNHDAMYWYRQDPGQGLRLIYYSQIVNDFQKGDIAEGYSVSREKKESFPLTVTSAQKNPTAFYLCASSIVSGTPGNQPQHFGDGTRLSIL.

The chain employs TRBV15 and TRBJ1-6; D remains unclear. The germline CDR1 and CDR2 sequences are LNHNV and YYDKDF (reference sequence). This CDR3 spans 14 amino acids. The V and J ends lost 0 bases and 9 bases respectively, with 9 bases between them. The chain's CDR3 is CATSRDLDGSPLHF. CDR3 coding DNA: TGTGCCACCAGCAGAGACCTGGACGGTTCACCCCTCCACTTT.

This chain uses TRBV2 with TRBJ2-7; TRBD2 aligns across 7 bases. CDR1 and CDR2 (germline): SNHLY, FYNNEI. The V gene end was trimmed by 3 bases and the J gene end by 6 bases; junction bases not matched to a gene: 20. This CDR3 comprises 18 residues. The CDR3, as DNA: TGTGCCAGCAGTGATGGGTGGGCCAGAAGCGGGGTGATCCCCGAGCAGTACTTC. Translation: CASSDGWARSGVIPEQYF.

V usage is TRBV19 and J usage is TRBJ2-3, with a weak D call TRBD1 (6 bases). Trimming shortened V by 7 bases and J by 3 bases, and 14 bases separated the two germline ends. The V gene's germline CDR1 is LNHDA and CDR2 SQIVND (reference sequence). This CDR3 comprises 14 residues. In DNA form, the CDR3 reads TGTGCCAGTATCCCAGGCCAGGGGACAGATACGCAGTATTTT. Protein product: CASIPGQGTDTQYF.

The chain links TRBV30 to TRBJ1-1; D possibly corresponds to TRBD1 (5 bases). This CDR3 has 14 residues. The germline CDR1 and CDR2 sequences are GTSNPN and SVGIG (reference sequence). V gave up 1 base and J gave up 0 bases, with 9 bases separating them. The CDR3 DNA reads TGTGCCTGGAGTGGGCAGGGTATGAACACTGAAGCTTTCTTT. Protein product: CAWSGQGMNTEAFF.

This chain connects TRBV5-5 to TRBJ1-4; D may be TRBD1 (5 bases). V shed 3 bases and J shed 5 bases, with 11 bases lying between them. CDR1 and CDR2 from the germline V gene are SGHKS and YYEKEE (reference sequence). The CDR3 is 14 residues long. Here the CDR3 reads CASSSGWGNEKLFF. DNA of the CDR3: TGTGCCAGCAGCTCCGGCTGGGGGAATGAAAAACTGTTTTTT.

The rearrangement joins TRBV6-5 to TRBJ1-1, with 8 positions matching TRBD1. Losses at the gene ends were 6 bases for V and 5 bases for J; bases not matched to a gene: 11. There are 15 residues in the CDR3. CDR1 and CDR2 (germline): MNHEY, SVGAGI. CDR3 amino acids: CASRLTPTGGTEAFF. CDR3 DNA sequence: TGTGCCAGCAGACTTACCCCTACAGGGGGAACTGAAGCTTTCTTT.

The rearrangement joins TRBV12-3 or TRBV12-4 to TRBJ2-7, with a weak D call TRBD2 (5 bases). The CDR3 has 13 amino acids. V was shortened by 3 bases and J by 2 bases, with 8 bases between the two germline ends. CDR3 bases: TGTGCCAGCAGTTTGACTAAAACCTACGAGCAGTACTTC. It is translated as CASSLTKTYEQYF.

The V gene is TRBV7-6, the J gene TRBJ2-1; 7 bases match TRBD2. This CDR3 is 14 amino acids long. V dropped 1 base and J dropped 9; count of bases not matched to a gene: 6. Germline V gives CDR1 SGHVS, CDR2 FNYEAQ. The CDR3 loop is CASSLGLAGGEQFF. The DNA of the CDR3 is TGTGCCAGCAGCTTAGGACTAGCCGGGGGTGAGCAGTTCTTC.

V gene TRBV27 combines with J gene TRBJ1-2; D not resolved. The germline V gene encodes CDR1 MNHEY and CDR2 SMNVEV (reference sequence). The CDR3 spans 14 residues. V lost 0 bases, J lost 7 bases, and 12 bases lay in between. CDR3 coding DNA: TGTGCCAGCAGTTTATCAGGGTTACTGCGTGGCTACACCTTC. It encodes CASSLSGLLRGYTF.